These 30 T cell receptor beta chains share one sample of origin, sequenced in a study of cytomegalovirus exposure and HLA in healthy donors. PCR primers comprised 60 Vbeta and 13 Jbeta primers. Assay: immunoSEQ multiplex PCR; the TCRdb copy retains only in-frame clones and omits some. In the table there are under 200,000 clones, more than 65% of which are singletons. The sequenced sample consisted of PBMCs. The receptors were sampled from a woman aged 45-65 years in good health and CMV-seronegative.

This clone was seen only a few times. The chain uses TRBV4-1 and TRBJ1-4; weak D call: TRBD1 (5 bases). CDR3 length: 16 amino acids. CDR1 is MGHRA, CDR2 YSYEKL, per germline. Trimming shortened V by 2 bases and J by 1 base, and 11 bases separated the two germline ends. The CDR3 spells CASSQWGPITNEKLFF. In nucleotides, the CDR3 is TGCGCCAGCAGCCAATGGGGCCCTATAACTAATGAAAAACTGTTTTTT.

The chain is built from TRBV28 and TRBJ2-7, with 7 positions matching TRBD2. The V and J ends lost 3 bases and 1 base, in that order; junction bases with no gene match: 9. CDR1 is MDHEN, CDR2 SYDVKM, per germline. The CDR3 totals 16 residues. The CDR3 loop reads CASSLGGPSSSYEQYF. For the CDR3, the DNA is TGTGCCAGCAGTTTGGGAGGGCCCTCTTCTTCCTACGAGCAGTACTTC.

CDR3 sequence (DNA): TGTGCCACCAGCAGTCAGGGGGCCGACACCGGGGAGCTGTTTTTT. Amino acid sequence: CATSSQGADTGELFF. The rearrangement uses TRBV15 and TRBJ2-2, with 8 bases fitting TRBD1. The germline V gene has CDR1 LNHNV and CDR2 YYDKDF (reference sequence). The CDR3 covers 15 residues. The V gene end was trimmed by 3 bases and the J gene end by 3 bases; junction bases not matched to a gene: 3.

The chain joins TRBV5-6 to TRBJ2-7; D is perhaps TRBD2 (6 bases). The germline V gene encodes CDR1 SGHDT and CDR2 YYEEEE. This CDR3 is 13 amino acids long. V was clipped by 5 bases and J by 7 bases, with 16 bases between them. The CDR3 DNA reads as TGTGCCAGCAGTTGGGGCAGGAGGGGAGAGCAGTACTTC. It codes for CASSWGRRGEQYF.

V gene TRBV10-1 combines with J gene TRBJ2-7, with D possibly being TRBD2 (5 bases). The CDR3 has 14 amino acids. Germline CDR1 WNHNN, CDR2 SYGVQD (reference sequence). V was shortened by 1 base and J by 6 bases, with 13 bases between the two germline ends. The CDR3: CASSEYRGSGEQYF. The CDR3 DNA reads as TGCGCCAGCAGTGAGTATCGGGGTTCGGGCGAGCAGTACTTC.

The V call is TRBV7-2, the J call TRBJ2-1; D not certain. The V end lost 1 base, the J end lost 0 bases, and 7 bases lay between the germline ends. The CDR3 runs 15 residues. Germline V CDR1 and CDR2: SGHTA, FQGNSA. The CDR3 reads CASSLGANSYNEQFF. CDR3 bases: TGTGCCAGCAGCTTAGGGGCTAACTCCTACAATGAGCAGTTCTTC.

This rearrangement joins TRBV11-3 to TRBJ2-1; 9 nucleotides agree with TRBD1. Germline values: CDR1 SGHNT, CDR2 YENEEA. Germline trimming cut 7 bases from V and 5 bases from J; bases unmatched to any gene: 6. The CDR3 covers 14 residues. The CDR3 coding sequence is TGTGCCAGCAAACGGGACAGGGACAACAATGAGCAGTTCTTC. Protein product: CASKRDRDNNEQFF.

The CDR3 DNA reads TGTGCCTCCCAGACGGTCCGGGAAAACACTGAAGCTTTCTTT. Its translation: CASQTVRENTEAFF. The gene calls are TRBV2 and TRBJ1-1; D call uncertain. The germline CDR1 and CDR2 sequences are SNHLY and FYNNEI. The CDR3 has 14 residues. V was pared by 11 bases and J by 2 bases, with 18 bases between.

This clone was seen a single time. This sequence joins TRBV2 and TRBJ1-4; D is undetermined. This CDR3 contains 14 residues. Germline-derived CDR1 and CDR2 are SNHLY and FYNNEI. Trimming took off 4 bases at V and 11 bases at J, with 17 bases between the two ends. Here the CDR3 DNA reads TGTGCCAGCAGTGGAGGAGACCGGGTAGCGAAACTGTTTTTT. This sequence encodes CASSGGDRVAKLFF.

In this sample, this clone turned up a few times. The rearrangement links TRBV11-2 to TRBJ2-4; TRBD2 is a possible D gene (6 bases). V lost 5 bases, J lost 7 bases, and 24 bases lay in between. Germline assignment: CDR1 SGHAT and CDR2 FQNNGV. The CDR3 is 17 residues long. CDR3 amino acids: CASSPLFTRGNTNIQYF. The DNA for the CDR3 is TGTGCCAGCAGCCCCCTATTTACTCGGGGGAACACCAACATTCAGTACTTC.

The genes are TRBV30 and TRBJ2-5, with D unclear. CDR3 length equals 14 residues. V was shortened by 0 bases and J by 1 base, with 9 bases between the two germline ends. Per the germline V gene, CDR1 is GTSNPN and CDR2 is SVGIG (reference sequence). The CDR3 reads CAWSVRRPQETQYF. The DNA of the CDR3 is TGTGCCTGGAGTGTACGGCGGCCCCAAGAGACCCAGTACTTC.

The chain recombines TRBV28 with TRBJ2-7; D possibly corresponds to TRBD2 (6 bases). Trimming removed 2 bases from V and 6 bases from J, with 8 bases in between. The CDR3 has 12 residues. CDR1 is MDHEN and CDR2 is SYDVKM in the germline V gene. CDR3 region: CASSLRAGEQYF. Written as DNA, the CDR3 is TGTGCCAGCAGTTTAAGAGCGGGCGAGCAGTACTTC.

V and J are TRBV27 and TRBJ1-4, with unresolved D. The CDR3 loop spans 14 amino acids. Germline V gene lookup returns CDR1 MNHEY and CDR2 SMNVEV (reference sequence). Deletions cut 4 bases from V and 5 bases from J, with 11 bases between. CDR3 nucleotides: TGTGCCAGCAGTTGGCCCAGCGAAAATGAAAAACTGTTTTTT. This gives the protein CASSWPSENEKLFF.

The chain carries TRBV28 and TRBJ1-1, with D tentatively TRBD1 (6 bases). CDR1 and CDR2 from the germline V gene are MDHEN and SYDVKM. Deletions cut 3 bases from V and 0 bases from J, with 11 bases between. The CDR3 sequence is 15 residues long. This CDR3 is CASSFAGAMNTEAFF. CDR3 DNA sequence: TGTGCCAGCAGTTTTGCAGGGGCCATGAACACTGAAGCTTTCTTT. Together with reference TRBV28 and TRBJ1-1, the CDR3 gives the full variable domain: DVKVTQSSRYLVKRTGEKVFLECVQDMDHENMFWYRQDPGLGLRLIYFSYDVKMKEKGDIPEGYSVSREKKERFSLILESASTNQTSMYLCASSFAGAMNTEAFFGQGTRLTVV.

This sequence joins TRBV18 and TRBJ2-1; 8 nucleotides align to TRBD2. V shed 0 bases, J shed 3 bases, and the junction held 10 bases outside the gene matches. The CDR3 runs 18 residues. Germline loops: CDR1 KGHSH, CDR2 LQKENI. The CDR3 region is CASSPPATASGFYNEQFF. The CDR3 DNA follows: TGTGCCAGCTCACCACCGGCAACGGCTAGCGGGTTCTACAATGAGCAGTTCTTC.

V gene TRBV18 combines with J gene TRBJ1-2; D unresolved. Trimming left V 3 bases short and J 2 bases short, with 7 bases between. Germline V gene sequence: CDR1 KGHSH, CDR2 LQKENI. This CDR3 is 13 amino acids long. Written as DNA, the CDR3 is TGTGCCAGCTCACCGCGTCGGAACTATGGCTACACCTTC. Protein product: CASSPRRNYGYTF.

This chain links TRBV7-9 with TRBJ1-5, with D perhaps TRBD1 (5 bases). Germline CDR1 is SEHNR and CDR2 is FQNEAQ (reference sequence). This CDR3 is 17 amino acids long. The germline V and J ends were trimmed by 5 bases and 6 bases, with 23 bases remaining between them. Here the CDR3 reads CASSPGRGASFSQPQHF. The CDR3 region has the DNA TGTGCCAGCAGCCCCGGGAGAGGGGCGTCGTTTAGTCAGCCCCAGCATTTT.

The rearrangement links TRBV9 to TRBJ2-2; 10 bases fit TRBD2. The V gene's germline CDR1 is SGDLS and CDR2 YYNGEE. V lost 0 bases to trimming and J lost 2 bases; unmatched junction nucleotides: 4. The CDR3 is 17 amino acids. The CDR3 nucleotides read TGTGCCAGCAGCGTAGGGACTAGCGGCTATAACACCGGGGAGCTGTTTTTT. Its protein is CASSVGTSGYNTGELFF.

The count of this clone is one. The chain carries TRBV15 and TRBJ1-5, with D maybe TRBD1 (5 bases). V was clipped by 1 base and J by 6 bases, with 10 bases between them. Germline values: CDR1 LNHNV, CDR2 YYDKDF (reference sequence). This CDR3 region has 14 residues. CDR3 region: CATSRVQASQPQHF. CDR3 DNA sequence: TGTGCCACCAGCAGAGTACAGGCGTCTCAGCCCCAGCATTTT.

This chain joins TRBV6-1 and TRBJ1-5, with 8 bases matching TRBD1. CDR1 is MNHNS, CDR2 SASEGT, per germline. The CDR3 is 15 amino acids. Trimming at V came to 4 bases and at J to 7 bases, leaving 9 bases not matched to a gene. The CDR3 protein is CASSGRTGQGQPQHF. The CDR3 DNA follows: TGTGCCAGCAGTGGACGGACAGGGCAAGGACAGCCCCAGCATTTT.

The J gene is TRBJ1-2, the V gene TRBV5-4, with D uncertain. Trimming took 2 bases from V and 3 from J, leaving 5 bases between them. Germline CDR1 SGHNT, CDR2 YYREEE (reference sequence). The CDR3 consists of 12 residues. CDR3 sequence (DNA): TGTGCCAGCAGCTTAGACTACTATGGCTACACCTTC. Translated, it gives CASSLDYYGYTF.

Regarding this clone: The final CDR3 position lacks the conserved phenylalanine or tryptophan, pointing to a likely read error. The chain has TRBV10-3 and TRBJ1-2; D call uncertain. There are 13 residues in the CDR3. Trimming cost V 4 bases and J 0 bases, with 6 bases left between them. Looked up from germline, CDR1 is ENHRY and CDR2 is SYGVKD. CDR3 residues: CAISGIPNYGYTY. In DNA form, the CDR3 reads TGTGCCATCAGTGGGATTCCTAACTATGGCTACACCTAC.

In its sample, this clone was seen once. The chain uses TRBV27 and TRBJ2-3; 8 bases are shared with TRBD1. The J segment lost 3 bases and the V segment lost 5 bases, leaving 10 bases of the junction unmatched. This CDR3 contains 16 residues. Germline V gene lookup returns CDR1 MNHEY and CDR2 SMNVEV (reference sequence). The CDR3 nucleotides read TGTGCCAGCAGTACGGACAGGGCGAGGGTGACAGATACGCAGTATTTT. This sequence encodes CASSTDRARVTDTQYF.

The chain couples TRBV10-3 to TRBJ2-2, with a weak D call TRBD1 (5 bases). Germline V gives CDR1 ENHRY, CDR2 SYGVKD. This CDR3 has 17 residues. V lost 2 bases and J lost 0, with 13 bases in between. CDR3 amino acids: CAISEPVGLANTGELFF. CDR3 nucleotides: TGTGCCATCAGTGAGCCAGTGGGGCTTGCGAACACCGGGGAGCTGTTTTTT.

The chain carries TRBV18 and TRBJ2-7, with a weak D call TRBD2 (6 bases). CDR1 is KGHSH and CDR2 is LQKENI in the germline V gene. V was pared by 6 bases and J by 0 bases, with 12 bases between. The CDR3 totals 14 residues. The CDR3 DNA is TGTGCCAGCTCGGGTCTAGCGAGCTCCTACGAGCAGTACTTC. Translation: CASSGLASSYEQYF.

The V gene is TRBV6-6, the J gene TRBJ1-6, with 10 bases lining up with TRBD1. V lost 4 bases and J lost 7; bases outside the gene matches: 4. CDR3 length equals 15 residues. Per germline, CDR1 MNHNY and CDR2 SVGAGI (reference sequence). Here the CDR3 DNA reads TGTGCCAGCAGTTCTCCGGGACAGGGGAATTCACCCCTCCACTTT. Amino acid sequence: CASSSPGQGNSPLHF.

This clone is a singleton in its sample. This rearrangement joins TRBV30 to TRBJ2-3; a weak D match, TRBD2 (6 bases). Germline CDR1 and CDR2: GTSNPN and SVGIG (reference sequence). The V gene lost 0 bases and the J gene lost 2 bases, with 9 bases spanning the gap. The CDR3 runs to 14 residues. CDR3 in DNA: TGTGCCTGGAGTGTGGGCGGGATCACAGATACGCAGTATTTT. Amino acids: CAWSVGGITDTQYF.

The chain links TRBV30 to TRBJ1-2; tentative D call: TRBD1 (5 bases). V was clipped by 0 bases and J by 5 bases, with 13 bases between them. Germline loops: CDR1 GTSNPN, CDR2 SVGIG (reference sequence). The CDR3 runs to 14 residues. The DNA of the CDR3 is TGTGCCTGGAGTGTAATCCTGGGGGGGTATGGCTACACCTTC. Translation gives CAWSVILGGYGYTF.

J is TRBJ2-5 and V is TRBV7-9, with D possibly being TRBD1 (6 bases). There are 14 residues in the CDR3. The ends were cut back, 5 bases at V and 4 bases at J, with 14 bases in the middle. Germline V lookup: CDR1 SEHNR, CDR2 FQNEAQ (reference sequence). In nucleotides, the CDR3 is TGTGCCAGCAGCCGTAGCTTGGGGGCAGAGACCCAGTACTTC. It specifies CASSRSLGAETQYF.

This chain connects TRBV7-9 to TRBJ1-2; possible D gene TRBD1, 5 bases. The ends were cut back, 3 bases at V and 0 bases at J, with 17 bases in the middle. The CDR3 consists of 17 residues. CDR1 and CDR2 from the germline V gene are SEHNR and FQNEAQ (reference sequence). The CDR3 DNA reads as TGTGCCAGCAGCTTCGGGGGGACCCTCCGAACTAACTATGGCTACACCTTC. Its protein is CASSFGGTLRTNYGYTF. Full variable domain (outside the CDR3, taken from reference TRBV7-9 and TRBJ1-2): DTGVSQNPRHKITKRGQNVTFRCDPISEHNRLYWYRQTLGQGPEFLTYFQNEAQLEKSRLLSDRFSAERPKGSFSTLEIQRTEQGDSAMYLCASSFGGTLRTNYGYTFGSGTRLTVV.